The 2 T cell receptor beta chains presented below share a single source sample, sequenced in a study of T cells in Graves' hyperthyroidism and ophthalmopathy. The source material, RNA transcripts, was used to amplify TCR beta CDR3 regions. First-round RT-PCR with HTBI primers amplified the TCR CDR3 region. Each CDR3 protein is one row after TCRdb ran MiXCR on the multiplex PCR reads. The sample carries nearly 600,000 distinct CDR3 sequences, approximately 15% recorded once. Material: blood. These receptors came from a woman aged 25-40 years with Graves' hyperthyroidism that later progressed to Graves' ophthalmopathy.

This clonotype was counted many times. This chain connects TRBV20-1 to TRBJ2-7; TRBD2 matches at 10 bases. Looked up from germline, CDR1 is DFQATT and CDR2 is SNEGSKA (reference sequence). The CDR3 spans 15 residues. After removal of 3 bases from V and 3 bases from J, the junction contained 8 bases not matched to a gene. CDR3 coding DNA: TGCAGTGCTAGCCCGGAAGCGGGAGGGTTCTACGAGCAGTACTTC. Amino acids: CSASPEAGGFYEQYF.

The gene calls are TRBV28 and TRBJ2-5; the D is unclear. Trimming took 5 bases from V and 5 from J, leaving 12 bases between them. The CDR3 length is 13 residues. From germline, CDR1 is MDHEN and CDR2 SYDVKM. The CDR3 bases are TGTGCCAGCAGTCTAAAGTTCGGGGAGACCCAGTACTTC. Translating it yields CASSLKFGETQYF.